The 18 T cell receptor beta chains below were found in one sample sequenced in a study of neoadjuvant anti-PD-1 for oral cavity cancer. Time point defined: after neoadjuvant nivolumab, at surgical resection. TCRdb's table, derived via immunoSEQ multiplex PCR, lists solely in-frame clones and lacks some. The sample includes fewer than 8,000 clones, approximately 60% seen only once; the top ten take 3.2%. The sample consisted of PBMCs, taken after nivolumab (anti-PD-1) treatment. Receptor source: a person aged 35 to 85 with oral cavity squamous cell carcinoma.

The V and J genes are TRBV13 and TRBJ2-2; D unresolved. This CDR3 is built from 13 residues. V was shortened by 2 bases and J by 5 bases, with 6 bases between the two germline ends. Germline values: CDR1 PRHDT, CDR2 FYEKMQ (reference sequence). CDR3 residues: CASSLYLTGELFF. CDR3 sequence (DNA): TGTGCCAGCAGCTTATATTTGACCGGGGAGCTGTTTTTT. Combining the CDR3 with reference TRBV13 and TRBJ2-2 gives the whole variable domain AAGVIQSPRHLIKEKRETATLKCYPIPRHDTVYWYQQGPGQDPQFLISFYEKMQSDKGSIPDRFSAQQFSDYHSELNMSSLELGDSALYFCASSLYLTGELFFGEGSRLTVL.

The chain couples TRBV18 to TRBJ1-1; D not certain. The germline V and J ends were trimmed by 0 bases and 7 bases, with 9 bases remaining between them. The CDR3 has 13 residues. Germline CDR1 reads KGHSH; CDR2 reads LQKENI. This chain's CDR3 is CASSPPGRREAFF. CDR3 DNA sequence: TGTGCCAGCTCACCACCGGGCAGGCGTGAAGCTTTCTTT. The whole variable domain, remainder taken from reference TRBV18 and TRBJ1-1, is NAGVMQNPRHLVRRRGQEARLRCSPMKGHSHVYWYRQLPEEGLKFMVYLQKENIIDESGMPKERFSAEFPKEGPSILRIQQVVRGDSAAYFCASSPPGRREAFFGQGTRLTVV.

V usage is TRBV27 and J usage is TRBJ2-7, with D perhaps TRBD1 (5 bases). Trimming stripped 2 bases from V and 0 bases from J, with 11 bases between. The CDR3 is 15 amino acids. The germline V gene has CDR1 MNHEY and CDR2 SMNVEV (reference sequence). As DNA, the CDR3 is TGTGCCAGCAGTTTAAAAGGGGCGCCCTCCTACGAGCAGTACTTC. Protein sequence: CASSLKGAPSYEQYF.

The rearrangement links TRBV6-4 to TRBJ2-2; the match to TRBD1 covers 7 bases. V was pared by 3 bases and J by 7 bases, with 2 bases of the junction left unmatched. The germline V gene has CDR1 MRHNA and CDR2 SNTAGT. This CDR3 is built from 13 residues. In nucleotides, the CDR3 is TGTGCCAGCAGTGAGACAGGGAACGGGGAGCTGTTTTTT. Its translation: CASSETGNGELFF.

This clone was counted only a few times. This sequence joins TRBV2 and TRBJ1-2, with D unclear. This CDR3 is 12 amino acids long. Per the germline V gene, CDR1 is SNHLY and CDR2 is FYNNEI. The V and J ends lost 4 bases and 5 bases respectively, with 8 bases between them. CDR3 loop: CASSGKGYGYTF. CDR3 DNA: TGTGCCAGCAGTGGTAAGGGATATGGCTACACCTTC.

This clone was observed a handful of times. This rearrangement joins TRBV7-2 to TRBJ1-1; no firm D call. V lost 4 bases to trimming and J lost 2 bases, with 11 bases between them. The CDR3 totals 14 residues. The germline CDR1 and CDR2 sequences are SGHTA and FQGNSA. CDR3 amino acids: CASSSEGLNTEAFF. The CDR3 region has the DNA TGTGCCAGCAGCTCAGAGGGTTTAAACACTGAAGCTTTCTTT. The complete variable domain, with remaining parts taken from reference TRBV7-2 and TRBJ1-1, reads GAGVSQSPSNKVTEKGKDVELRCDPISGHTALYWYRQSLGQGLEFLIYFQGNSAPDKSGLPSDRFSAERTGGSVSTLTIQRTQQEDSAVYLCASSSEGLNTEAFFGQGTRLTVV.

V is TRBV6-6 and J is TRBJ1-5; possible D gene TRBD1, 5 bases. CDR1 is MNHNY and CDR2 is SVGAGI in the germline V gene (reference sequence). Trimming took 3 bases from V and 0 from J, leaving 9 bases between them. There are 15 residues in the CDR3. The CDR3 loop is CASSYSGSSNQPQHF. The CDR3 DNA sequence: TGTGCCAGCAGTTATTCAGGGTCTAGCAATCAGCCCCAGCATTTT.

This rearrangement joins TRBV7-2 to TRBJ1-5, with D perhaps TRBD1 (5 bases). Trimming took off 5 bases at V and 4 bases at J, with 12 bases between the two ends. Germline lookup yields CDR1 SGHTA and CDR2 FQGNSA. The CDR3 covers 14 residues. The CDR3 reads CASSERGVNQPQHF. The CDR3 DNA reads TGTGCCAGCAGCGAGCGAGGGGTTAATCAGCCCCAGCATTTT.

This chain links TRBV19 with TRBJ1-6; TRBD1 is a possible D gene (6 bases). This CDR3 comprises 15 residues. Trimming pared 10 bases from V and 10 bases from J, leaving 23 bases between. Germline values: CDR1 LNHDA, CDR2 SQIVND (reference sequence). Here the CDR3 reads CATEIKGGSGSPLHF. CDR3 DNA sequence: TGTGCCACAGAAATTAAGGGGGGCTCAGGCTCACCCCTCCACTTT.

This chain joins TRBV5-6 and TRBJ2-5; 8 nucleotides agree with TRBD1. The CDR3 loop spans 14 amino acids. Trimming cost V 5 bases and J 4 bases; bases outside gene matches: 7. Germline CDR1 and CDR2: SGHDT and YYEEEE. The DNA of the CDR3 is TGTGCCAGCAGTCGGACAGGGACGGTAGAGACCCAGTACTTC. Translated, it gives CASSRTGTVETQYF. The full variable domain, completed using reference TRBV5-6 and TRBJ2-5, is DAGVTQSPTHLIKTRGQQVTLRCSPKSGHDTVSWYQQALGQGPQFIFQYYEEEERQRGNFPDRFSGHQFPNYSSELNVNALLLGDSALYLCASSRTGTVETQYFGPGTRLLVL.

V usage is TRBV10-3 and J usage is TRBJ1-1; TRBD1 is a possible D gene (6 bases). Germline V gives CDR1 ENHRY, CDR2 SYGVKD. The CDR3 length is 16 residues. Deletions cut 2 bases from V and 2 bases from J, with 15 bases between. As DNA, the CDR3 is TGTGCCATCAGTGAGCCACGGGACACTGCCAACACTGAAGCTTTCTTT. It encodes CAISEPRDTANTEAFF.

This clone was seen more than once but under ten times. This chain uses TRBV2 with TRBJ1-1, with no clear D. Between the trimmed V and J ends, which lost 2 bases and 0 bases, there was a span of 7 bases. Per germline, CDR1 SNHLY and CDR2 FYNNEI. CDR3 length: 14 amino acids. The CDR3 nucleotides read TGTGCCAGCAGTGAATACTTGCTGAACACTGAAGCTTTCTTT. As protein: CASSEYLLNTEAFF. The full variable domain, its missing parts supplied by reference TRBV2 and TRBJ1-1, is EPEVTQTPSHQVTQMGQEVILRCVPISNHLYFYWYRQILGQKVEFLVSFYNNEISEKSEIFDDQFSVERPDGSNFTLKIRSTKLEDSAMYFCASSEYLLNTEAFFGQGTRLTVV.

The chain employs TRBV11-1 and TRBJ2-7; 7 nucleotides agree with TRBD1. V dropped 8 bases and J dropped 0; count of bases not matched to a gene: 7. CDR3 length: 14 amino acids. Germline assignment: CDR1 SGHAT and CDR2 FQDESV (reference sequence). CDR3 region: CASSRTGVSYEQYF. DNA of the CDR3: TGTGCCAGCTCTCGGACAGGTGTCTCCTACGAGCAGTACTTC. The full variable domain, its missing parts supplied by reference TRBV11-1 and TRBJ2-7, is EAEVAQSPRYKITEKSQAVAFWCDPISGHATLYWYRQILGQGPELLVQFQDESVVDDSQLPKDRFSAERLKGVDSTLKIQPAELGDSAMYLCASSRTGVSYEQYFGPGTRLTVT.

This clone occurred a few times. V gene TRBV11-2 combines with J gene TRBJ2-3; no clear D. This CDR3 has 15 amino acids. The V gene lost 3 bases and the J gene lost 0 bases, with 10 bases spanning the gap. The germline CDR1 and CDR2 sequences are SGHAT and FQNNGV. The CDR3 loop reads CASSFDPHSTDTQYF. The CDR3 nucleotides read TGTGCCAGCAGCTTCGACCCGCACAGCACAGATACGCAGTATTTT.

V is TRBV28 and J is TRBJ2-7; the D gene is possibly TRBD2 (7 bases). V lost 7 bases and J lost 5, with 18 bases in between. CDR3 size: 14 residues. CDR1 MDHEN and CDR2 SYDVKM come from the germline V gene. The chain's CDR3 is CASTLGGRGDEQYF. CDR3 bases: TGTGCCAGCACCCTGGGGGGCCGGGGGGACGAGCAGTACTTC.

The rearrangement uses TRBV27 and TRBJ1-2, with 7 nucleotides matching TRBD1. V shed 2 bases and J 1 base; nucleotides not matched to a gene: 1. The CDR3 is 14 residues long. Per the germline V gene, CDR1 is MNHEY and CDR2 is SMNVEV (reference sequence). The DNA of the CDR3 is TGTGCCAGCAGTTTAAGACAGGGTAACTATGGCTACACCTTC. It yields the protein CASSLRQGNYGYTF.

This clone was picked up a small number of times. This chain joins TRBV6-5 and TRBJ2-7, with D perhaps matching TRBD2 (6 bases). The germline CDR1 and CDR2 sequences are MNHEY and SVGAGI. The CDR3 runs to 12 residues. Trimming stripped 6 bases from V and 6 bases from J, with 12 bases between. The CDR3 sequence: CASRATSLEQYF. CDR3 in DNA: TGTGCCAGCAGGGCAACTAGCCTCGAGCAGTACTTC.

The rearrangement links TRBV4-1 to TRBJ2-7; D may be TRBD2 (6 bases). The CDR3 is 14 residues long. Germline CDR1 MGHRA, CDR2 YSYEKL. The V end was cut by 5 bases, the J end by 5 bases, with 16 bases between. The CDR3 protein is CASSGRDFGDEQYF. The CDR3 nucleotides are TGCGCCAGCAGCGGACGGGACTTTGGGGACGAGCAGTACTTC.